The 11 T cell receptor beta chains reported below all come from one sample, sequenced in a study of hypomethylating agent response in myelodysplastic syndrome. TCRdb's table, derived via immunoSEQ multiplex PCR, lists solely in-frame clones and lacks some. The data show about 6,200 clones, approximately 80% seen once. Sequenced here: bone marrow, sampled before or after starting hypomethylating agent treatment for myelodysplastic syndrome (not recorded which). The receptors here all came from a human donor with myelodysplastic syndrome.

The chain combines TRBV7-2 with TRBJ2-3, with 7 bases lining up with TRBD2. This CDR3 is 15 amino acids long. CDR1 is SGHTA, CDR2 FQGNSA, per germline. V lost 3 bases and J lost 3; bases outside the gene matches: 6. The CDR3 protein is CASSFQASGTDTQYF. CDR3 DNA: TGTGCCAGCAGCTTTCAAGCTAGCGGTACAGATACGCAGTATTTT.

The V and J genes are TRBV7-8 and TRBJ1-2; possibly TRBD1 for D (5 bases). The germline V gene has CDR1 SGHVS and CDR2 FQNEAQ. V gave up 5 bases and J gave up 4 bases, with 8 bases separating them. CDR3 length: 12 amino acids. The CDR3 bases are TGTGCCAGCAGCCCAGGGCCCTATGGCTACACCTTC. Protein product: CASSPGPYGYTF. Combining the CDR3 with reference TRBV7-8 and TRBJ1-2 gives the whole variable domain GAGVSQSPRYKVAKRGQDVALRCDPISGHVSLFWYQQALGQGPEFLTYFQNEAQLDKSGLPSDRFFAERPEGSVSTLKIQRTQQEDSAVYLCASSPGPYGYTFGSGTRLTVV.

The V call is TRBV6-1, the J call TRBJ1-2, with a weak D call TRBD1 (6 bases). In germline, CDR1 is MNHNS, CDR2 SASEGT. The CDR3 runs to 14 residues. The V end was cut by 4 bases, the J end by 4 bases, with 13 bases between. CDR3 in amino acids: CASSAKTGGYGYTF. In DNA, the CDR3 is TGTGCCAGCAGTGCGAAGACAGGCGGCTATGGCTACACCTTC.

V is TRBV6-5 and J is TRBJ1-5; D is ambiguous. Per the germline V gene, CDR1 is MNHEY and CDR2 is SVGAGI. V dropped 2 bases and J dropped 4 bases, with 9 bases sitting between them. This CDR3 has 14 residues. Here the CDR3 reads CASSYRRSNQPQHF. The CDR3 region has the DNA TGTGCCAGCAGTTACAGACGGTCAAATCAGCCCCAGCATTTT.

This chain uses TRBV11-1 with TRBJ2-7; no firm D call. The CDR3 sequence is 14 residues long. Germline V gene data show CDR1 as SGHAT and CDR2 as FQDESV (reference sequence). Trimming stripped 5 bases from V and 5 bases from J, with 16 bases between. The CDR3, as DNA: TGTGCCAGCAGCCTTTTGGGGAATGCGGACGAGCAGTACTTC. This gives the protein CASSLLGNADEQYF. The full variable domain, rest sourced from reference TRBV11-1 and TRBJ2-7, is EAEVAQSPRYKITEKSQAVAFWCDPISGHATLYWYRQILGQGPELLVQFQDESVVDDSQLPKDRFSAERLKGVDSTLKIQPAELGDSAMYLCASSLLGNADEQYFGPGTRLTVT.

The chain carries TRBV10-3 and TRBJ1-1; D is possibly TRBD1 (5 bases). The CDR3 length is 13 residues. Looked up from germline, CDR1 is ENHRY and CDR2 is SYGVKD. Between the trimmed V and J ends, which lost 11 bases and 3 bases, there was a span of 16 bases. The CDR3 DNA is TGTGCCTCCTCTCGGGGGAGGGACACTGAAGCTTTCTTT. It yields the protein CASSRGRDTEAFF.

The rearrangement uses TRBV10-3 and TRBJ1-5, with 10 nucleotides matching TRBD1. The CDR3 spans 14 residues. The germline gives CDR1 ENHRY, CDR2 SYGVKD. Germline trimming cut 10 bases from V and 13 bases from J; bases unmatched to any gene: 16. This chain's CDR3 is CASGTGEVWSAQHF. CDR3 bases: TGTGCCAGTGGGACAGGGGAGGTCTGGTCGGCACAGCATTTT.

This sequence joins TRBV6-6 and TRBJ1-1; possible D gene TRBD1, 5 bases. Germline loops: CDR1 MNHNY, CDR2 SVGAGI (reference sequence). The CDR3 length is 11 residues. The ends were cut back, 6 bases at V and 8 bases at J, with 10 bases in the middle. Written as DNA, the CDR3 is TGTGCCAGCAGGACAGATCACGAAGCTTTCTTT. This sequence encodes CASRTDHEAFF.

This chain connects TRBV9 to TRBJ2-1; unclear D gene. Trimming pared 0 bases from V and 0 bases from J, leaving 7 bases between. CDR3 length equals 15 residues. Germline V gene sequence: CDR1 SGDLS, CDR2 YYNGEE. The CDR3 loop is CASSVAPSSYNEQFF. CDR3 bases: TGTGCCAGCAGCGTAGCTCCGAGCTCCTACAATGAGCAGTTCTTC.

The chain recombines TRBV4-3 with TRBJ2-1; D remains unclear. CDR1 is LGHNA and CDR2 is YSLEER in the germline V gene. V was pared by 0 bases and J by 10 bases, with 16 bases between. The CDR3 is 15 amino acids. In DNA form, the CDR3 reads TGCGCCAGCAGCCAAGATCAGGTTGGGTTTGCGGAGCAGTTCTTC. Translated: CASSQDQVGFAEQFF.

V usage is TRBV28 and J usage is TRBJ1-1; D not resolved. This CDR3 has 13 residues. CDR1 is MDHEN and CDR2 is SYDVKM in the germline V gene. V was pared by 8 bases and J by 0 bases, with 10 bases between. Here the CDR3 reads CASLLGMNTEAFF. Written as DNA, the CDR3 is TGTGCCAGCCTCCTCGGAATGAACACTGAAGCTTTCTTT.